This TCR beta chain was observed in a study of radiotherapy plus CTLA-4 blockade in lung cancer. Points from the study as a whole: It was early blood T cell clone dynamics, with interferon-beta, that reportedly best predicted response. After radiotherapy and ipilimumab, tumor-derived clones expanded in peripheral blood.

Worth noting for this clone: Its specificity is unknown.

The method was immunoSEQ multiplex PCR; TCRdb's version includes in-frame clones alone and lacks a portion of them. Altogether 25,000 to 35,000 clones are present, roughly 83% being singletons, with the ten largest covering 16%. CDR3 size: 14 residues. The germline CDR1 and CDR2 sequences are SEHNR and FQNEAQ (reference sequence). Trimming removed 2 bases at V and 5 bases at J, with 10 bases between. The sample was peripheral blood, taken from a patient treated with radiotherapy plus ipilimumab. The receptor comes from a human donor with non-small cell lung cancer that progressed on radiotherapy plus ipilimumab. This sequence joins TRBV7-9 and TRBJ1-5; D is ambiguous. The CDR3 DNA follows: TGTGCCAGCAGCTTAAGTTACGGGCATCAGCCCCAGCATTTT. Protein: CASSLSYGHQPQHF.